This is a list of T cell receptor beta chains from one sample in a study of beta chain features in type 1 diabetes. The protocol was immunoSEQ multiplex PCR, while the TCRdb copy is restricted to in-frame clones and leaves out a portion. The data hold about 640,000 clones, with 12% observed a single time. Sequenced sample: naive CD4+ T cells from blood. The receptor source for this set is a man aged 30-40 years with type 1 diabetes. CDR3s include the opening cysteine and the closing phenylalanine or tryptophan. The order of the fields is V gene, J gene, D gene, CDR3 protein. A D gene is named only where the DNA matches it firmly.

TRBV7-9	TRBJ2-1	NA	CASTVINEQFF
TRBV9	TRBJ1-2	NA	CASSVDQTLYGYTF
TRBV6-5	TRBJ2-5	NA	CASSSGVETQYF
TRBV4-2	TRBJ2-3	NA	CASSHNFGGTDTQYF
TRBV2	TRBJ1-4	NA	CASTPLGATNEKLFF
TRBV6-6	TRBJ2-7	TRBD1	CASSYSVDRPYEQYF
TRBV6-6	TRBJ2-7	NA	CASSSSGDEQYF
TRBV25-1	TRBJ1-4	NA	CASSPVKGRGGEKLFF
TRBV5-4	TRBJ1-6	NA	CASSLAGVNNSPLHF
TRBV30	TRBJ2-3	NA	CAWNLNNIPTDTQYF
TRBV10-3	TRBJ2-5	TRBD1	CALSRDRERTQYF
TRBV7-3	TRBJ2-2	NA	CASSFRFAGELFF
TRBV18	TRBJ2-5	TRBD1	CASSPLGTGNPETQYF
TRBV6-5	TRBJ2-7	NA	CASSYSQGTSYEQYF
TRBV12-5	TRBJ1-4	NA	CASGSGLGEKLFF
TRBV19	TRBJ1-5	TRBD1	CASSIIGTGAQAQHF
TRBV14	TRBJ2-3	NA	CASSQEFASTDTQYF
TRBV6-6	TRBJ2-7	TRBD1	CASSAGTGFREQYF
TRBV9	TRBJ1-1	TRBD1	CASSLSDRGNTEAFF
TRBV28	TRBJ1-5	NA	CASSSHQLYSNQPQHF
TRBV7-2	TRBJ2-5	NA	CASSLALSSETQYF
TRBV30	TRBJ1-2	NA	CAWKASWEGYTF
TRBV15	TRBJ2-2	TRBD1	CATSRGTGAYTGELFF
TRBV7-2	TRBJ2-3	NA	CASSFPGRRYTDTQYF
TRBV2	TRBJ1-3	NA	CASSVVNSGNTIYF
TRBV9	TRBJ1-5	NA	CASSATLQSQPQHF
TRBV7-9	TRBJ1-6	NA	CASSLISAGGPPLHF
TRBV4-2	TRBJ2-1	NA	CASSLWDTGYNEQFF
TRBV6-6	TRBJ1-2	NA	CASSYNPQGGYTF
TRBV9	TRBJ1-4	NA	CASTSGEKLFF
TRBV4-1	TRBJ2-7	NA	CASSQGPRVRAYEQYF
TRBV27	TRBJ1-6	NA	CATRQERSPLHF
TRBV18	TRBJ1-5	NA	CASSLTEYNQPQHF
TRBV7-2	TRBJ2-2	TRBD1	CATSSWAGGTGELFF
TRBV29-1	TRBJ2-3	NA	CSVGGVSSTDTQYF
TRBV30	TRBJ1-3	NA	CAWSQTGNTIYF
TRBV28	TRBJ2-1	TRBD1	CASSLSGQVGNNEQFF
TRBV6-6	TRBJ1-4	NA	CASMDGRHEKLFF
TRBV2	TRBJ2-1	TRBD2	CASSETSDSEQFF
TRBV6-5	TRBJ2-3	NA	CASRTRSTDTQYF
TRBV4-3	TRBJ2-1	NA	CASSQVGRRPRNEQFF
TRBV6-6	TRBJ1-6	NA	CASSFGTHYNSPLHF
TRBV6-5	TRBJ1-5	NA	CASSERGQPQHF
TRBV9	TRBJ1-1	TRBD1	CASSARQGAITEAFF
TRBV7-9	TRBJ2-7	NA	CASSKIRGLTYEQYF
TRBV6-6	TRBJ2-3	TRBD2	CASSRLAGGGVDTQYF
TRBV14	TRBJ1-2	NA	CASSQGEEGYGYTF
TRBV7-9	TRBJ1-2	NA	CASSLGAASNYGYTF
TRBV4-1	TRBJ1-2	NA	CASSQVGAPGNYGYTF
TRBV7-2	TRBJ1-3	NA	CASSSTRNTIYF